These 27 T cell receptor beta chains were sequenced from one sample in a study of T cells in Graves' hyperthyroidism and ophthalmopathy. TCR beta CDR3 sequences were amplified from RNA transcripts. RT-PCR in the first round (using the HTBI primer set) targeted the TCR CDR3. TCRdb fed the multiplex PCR reads into MiXCR, producing one record per CDR3 protein. The sample carries fewer than 750,000 distinct CDR3 sequences, around 15% recorded once. Sample: blood. These receptors all come from a woman between 50 and 59 years old with Graves' ophthalmopathy.

V and J are TRBV9 and TRBJ2-1, with 11 bases that match TRBD1. Germline-derived CDR1 and CDR2 are SGDLS and YYNGEE. The CDR3 sequence is 16 residues long. V was clipped by 0 bases and J by 7 bases; unmatched bases: 6. CDR3 coding DNA: TGTGCCAGCAGCGTAGTCGGGACAGGGGGGAGGAATGAGCAGTTCTTC. It specifies CASSVVGTGGRNEQFF.

Many counts were recorded for this clonotype. CDR3 loop: CASSLLGPLRNTIYF. The CDR3 region has the DNA TGTGCCAGCAGTTTATTGGGACCCCTCAGAAACACCATATATTTT. The chain links TRBV28 to TRBJ1-3, with D perhaps TRBD1 (5 bases). The V and J ends lost 1 base and 5 bases respectively, with 12 bases between them. CDR1 and CDR2 (germline): MDHEN, SYDVKM. This CDR3 region has 15 residues.

This chain links TRBV14 with TRBJ1-2; 8 bases line up with TRBD1. The J segment lost 5 bases and the V segment lost 4 bases, leaving 9 bases of the junction unmatched. The germline V gene has CDR1 SGHDN and CDR2 FVKESK. The CDR3 extends over 15 amino acids. DNA of the CDR3: TGTGCCAGCAGCCTAACGGGACAGGCCGCTTATGGCTACACCTTC. Its protein is CASSLTGQAAYGYTF.

This clonotype was picked up many times. The chain couples TRBV7-9 to TRBJ2-3, with 13 positions matching TRBD2. The germline gives CDR1 SEHNR, CDR2 FQNEAQ (reference sequence). Losses at the gene ends were 5 bases for V and 5 bases for J; bases not matched to a gene: 7. The length of the CDR3 is 16 residues. The CDR3 DNA sequence: TGTGCCAGCAGCCCGCGGACTAGCGGGAGTATAGATACGCAGTATTTT. It codes for CASSPRTSGSIDTQYF.

This clonotype was detected ten times or more. The V call is TRBV7-3, the J call TRBJ1-1; D perhaps matches TRBD1 (5 bases). CDR3 length equals 16 residues. Germline V gene sequence: CDR1 SGHTA, CDR2 FQGTGA. The germline V and J ends were trimmed by 6 bases and 3 bases, with 20 bases remaining between them. CDR3 in amino acids: CASSPGSEFRDTEAFF. CDR3 DNA sequence: TGTGCCAGCAGTCCAGGGTCGGAGTTTAGGGACACTGAAGCTTTCTTT.

The chain links TRBV28 to TRBJ2-7; 8 bases are a match to TRBD1. Losses at the gene ends were 6 bases for V and 6 bases for J; bases not matched to a gene: 7. CDR3 length: 13 residues. The germline gives CDR1 MDHEN, CDR2 SYDVKM. CDR3 sequence (DNA): TGTGCCAGCAGCCTGACAGGGGAAGGCGAGCAGTACTTC. Translating it yields CASSLTGEGEQYF. Looking up the rest from reference TRBV28 and TRBJ2-7 gives the full variable domain: DVKVTQSSRYLVKRTGEKVFLECVQDMDHENMFWYRQDPGLGLRLIYFSYDVKMKEKGDIPEGYSVSREKKERFSLILESASTNQTSMYLCASSLTGEGEQYFGPGTRLTVT.

The chain couples TRBV11-2 to TRBJ2-7, with D possibly TRBD2 on 6 matching bases. V was cut by 5 bases and J by 2 bases, with 16 bases left in between. CDR1 SGHAT and CDR2 FQNNGV come from the germline V gene. The CDR3 spans 15 residues. The CDR3 reads CASSPRRGGAYEQYF. Here the CDR3 DNA reads TGTGCCAGCAGCCCTCGGAGGGGTGGGGCCTACGAGCAGTACTTC.

There are many counts of this clonotype. The CDR3 DNA reads TGCGCCAGCAGCTTGGCGGGGGTAGGGGCCAACGTCCTGACTTTC. It is translated as CASSLAGVGANVLTF. The rearrangement uses TRBV5-1 and TRBJ2-6; tentatively, D is TRBD2 (6 bases). Germline values: CDR1 SGHRS, CDR2 YFSETQ. The CDR3 loop spans 15 amino acids. V was shortened by 0 bases and J by 4 bases, with 8 bases between the two germline ends.

On this clonotype itself: Likely a read error: the CDR3 ends without its conserved phenylalanine or tryptophan. The J gene is TRBJ2-1, the V gene TRBV20-1, with 9 bases identical to TRBD1. The CDR3 extends over 14 amino acids. After removal of 4 bases from V and 6 bases from J, the junction contained 7 bases not matched to a gene. Germline loops: CDR1 DFQATT, CDR2 SNEGSKA (reference sequence). DNA of the CDR3: TGCAGTGCTACCCCGGGACAGGGTAGCAATGAGCAGTTCTGC. This encodes CSATPGQGSNEQFC.

This clonotype was found a few times. The V call is TRBV5-6, the J call TRBJ1-1, with 8 nucleotides matching TRBD1. The CDR3 has 15 residues. V dropped 5 bases and J dropped 0; count of bases not matched to a gene: 6. The germline V gene has CDR1 SGHDT and CDR2 YYEEEE. This CDR3 reads CASRPTGAMNTEAFF. Here the CDR3 DNA reads TGTGCCAGCAGACCGACAGGGGCCATGAACACTGAAGCTTTCTTT.

This clonotype was found many times. The rearrangement uses TRBV6-2 or TRBV6-3 and TRBJ2-7; D call uncertain. The CDR3 loop spans 12 amino acids. Trimming cost V 0 bases and J 6 bases, with 6 bases left between them. Germline V gives CDR1 MNHEY, CDR2 SVGEGT. CDR3 nucleotides: TGTGCCAGCAGTTACTCGAATGTCGAGCAGTACTTC. Translation gives CASSYSNVEQYF.

The rearrangement links TRBV19 to TRBJ1-1; D not certain. Germline V gene sequence: CDR1 LNHDA, CDR2 SQIVND (reference sequence). CDR3 size: 13 residues. Between the trimmed V and J ends, which lost 5 bases and 1 base, there was a span of 8 bases. CDR3 amino acids: CASSEQANTEAFF. CDR3 coding DNA: TGTGCCAGTAGTGAACAAGCGAACACTGAAGCTTTCTTT.

This sequence joins TRBV3-1 and TRBJ2-3, with TRBD2 as a possible D gene (5 bases). The CDR3 runs 16 residues. CDR1 and CDR2 (germline): LGHDT, YNNKEL (reference sequence). With 1 base removed from V and 0 bases from J, the gap between germline ends came to 11 bases. CDR3: CASSQVGAASTDTQYF. The CDR3 nucleotides read TGTGCCAGCAGCCAAGTAGGAGCGGCTAGCACAGATACGCAGTATTTT.

In the case of this clonotype: This may stem from a read error, because a much larger clone lies one nucleotide away. This chain uses TRBV7-9 with TRBJ2-3, with TRBD1 identical over 8 bases. With 5 bases clipped from V and 0 bases from J, the junction kept 7 bases outside the gene matches. CDR3 size: 16 residues. Germline CDR1 and CDR2: SEHNR and FQNEAQ (reference sequence). The CDR3 is CASSLRDRISTDTQYF. The CDR3 DNA reads as TGTGCCAGCAGCCTCAGGGACAGGATAAGCACAGATACGCAGTATTTT.

The gene calls are TRBV9 and TRBJ2-1, with 7 nucleotides matching TRBD2. The CDR3 is 13 residues long. The V and J ends lost 0 bases and 9 bases, in that order; junction bases with no gene match: 3. The V gene's germline CDR1 is SGDLS and CDR2 YYNGEE. The CDR3 region has the DNA TGTGCCAGCAGCGTAGGGACTAGTCCTGAGCAGTTCTTC. This gives the protein CASSVGTSPEQFF.

This clonotype occurred a few times. The chain links TRBV5-1 to TRBJ2-2, with TRBD1 matching 7 bases. This CDR3 has 16 residues. CDR1 and CDR2 (germline): SGHRS, YFSETQ. Trimming took 2 bases from V and 5 from J; bases not matched to a gene: 9. CDR3 DNA: TGCGCCAGCAGCTTCCAAGGGGGCCTGGGTACCGGGGAGCTGTTTTTT. It specifies CASSFQGGLGTGELFF. Full variable domain (rest looked up from reference TRBV5-1 and TRBJ2-2): KAGVTQTPRYLIKTRGQQVTLSCSPISGHRSVSWYQQTPGQGLQFLFEYFSETQRNKGNFPGRFSGRQFSNSRSEMNVSTLELGDSALYLCASSFQGGLGTGELFFGEGSRLTVL.

The V and J genes are TRBV6-2 or TRBV6-3 and TRBJ2-1, with a tentative D call TRBD1 (6 bases). The CDR3 runs 13 residues. Germline loops: CDR1 MNHEY, CDR2 SVGEGT. V was shortened by 4 bases and J by 8 bases, with 12 bases between the two germline ends. CDR3: CASSSPTGHEQFF. The CDR3 region has the DNA TGTGCCAGCAGTTCACCTACAGGGCATGAGCAGTTCTTC.

This clonotype was detected many times. The rearrangement links TRBV2 to TRBJ1-5; D is possibly TRBD1 (5 bases). Germline CDR1 is SNHLY and CDR2 is FYNNEI. V gave up 2 bases and J gave up 2 bases, with 13 bases separating them. This CDR3 has 16 amino acids. Here the CDR3 DNA reads TGTGCCAGCAGTGAACGGCGCCTGGGGGGCAATCAGCCCCAGCATTTT. The encoded protein is CASSERRLGGNQPQHF. Based on the CDR3 plus reference TRBV2 and TRBJ1-5, the full variable domain is EPEVTQTPSHQVTQMGQEVILRCVPISNHLYFYWYRQILGQKVEFLVSFYNNEISEKSEIFDDQFSVERPDGSNFTLKIRSTKLEDSAMYFCASSERRLGGNQPQHFGDGTRLSIL.

The genes are TRBV5-1 and TRBJ2-7; 10 bases match TRBD1. V was pared by 3 bases and J by 5 bases, with 11 bases of the junction left unmatched. The CDR3 contains 16 residues. The V gene's germline CDR1 is SGHRS and CDR2 YFSETQ. In DNA form, the CDR3 reads TGCGCCAGCAGCTCCCCTTTCCGGGACAGGGGACACGAGCAGTACTTC. Translated, it gives CASSSPFRDRGHEQYF.

The chain is built from TRBV20-1 and TRBJ2-1; 9 bases fit TRBD1. Germline CDR1 and CDR2: DFQATT and SNEGSKA (reference sequence). The J segment lost 8 bases and the V segment lost 0 bases, leaving 5 bases of the junction unmatched. The CDR3 covers 14 residues. CDR3 region: CSARDGTGRDEQFF. CDR3 DNA: TGCAGTGCTAGAGATGGGACAGGGAGGGATGAGCAGTTCTTC.

A few counts support this clonotype. This chain connects TRBV7-9 to TRBJ2-3; 8 bases fit TRBD2. The CDR3 contains 15 residues. The junction had 6 bases not matched to a gene; V was cut back by 5 bases and J by 2 bases. Germline V gives CDR1 SEHNR, CDR2 FQNEAQ (reference sequence). CDR3 bases: TGTGCCAGCAGCCCCGGACTAGCCAACACAGATACGCAGTATTTT. Protein sequence: CASSPGLANTDTQYF.

At least ten counts were recorded for this clonotype. This sequence joins TRBV7-2 and TRBJ1-5; 10 bases are a match to TRBD1. The CDR3 is 15 amino acids. Germline trimming cut 6 bases from V and 5 bases from J; bases unmatched to any gene: 7. Germline CDR1 reads SGHTA; CDR2 reads FQGNSA. CDR3 protein: CASRLRQGAHQPQHF. In nucleotides, the CDR3 is TGTGCCAGCAGACTTCGACAGGGGGCACATCAGCCCCAGCATTTT.

The chain has TRBV12-3 or TRBV12-4 and TRBJ1-2, with TRBD1 matching 7 bases. The CDR3 totals 15 residues. V lost 6 bases, J lost 3 bases, and 10 bases stayed unmatched. The CDR3 region is CASRRLGGQDYGYTF. The CDR3 DNA reads as TGTGCCAGCAGACGACTAGGGGGCCAGGACTATGGCTACACCTTC.

This clonotype has just a few counts. As DNA, the CDR3 is TGTGCCAGTAGTCCACAGGGGGCCCCGTCCGGGGAGCTGTTTTTT. It encodes CASSPQGAPSGELFF. V usage is TRBV19 and J usage is TRBJ2-2; 9 bases match TRBD1. J was trimmed by 6 bases and V by 5 bases; bases with no gene match: 7. CDR3 length: 15 residues. Per germline, CDR1 LNHDA and CDR2 SQIVND (reference sequence).

This clonotype was counted only a few times. J is TRBJ2-7 and V is TRBV12-3 or TRBV12-4; TRBD2 aligns across 11 bases. This CDR3 has 18 amino acids. J lost 0 bases, V lost 1 base, and 8 bases had no gene match. CDR3 coding DNA: TGTGCCAGCAGTTTAGGGGGTCTAGCGGGAGGATACTCCTACGAGCAGTACTTC. This encodes CASSLGGLAGGYSYEQYF.

The chain couples TRBV9 to TRBJ2-2; D not resolved. The CDR3 contains 15 residues. The V end was cut by 1 base, the J end by 0 bases, with 7 bases between. In germline, CDR1 is SGDLS, CDR2 YYNGEE. DNA for the CDR3: TGTGCCAGCAGCGTATTAAGTGCGAACACCGGGGAGCTGTTTTTT. The encoded protein is CASSVLSANTGELFF.

The chain employs TRBV24-1 and TRBJ1-2; 9 nucleotides agree with TRBD1. The ends lost 6 bases at V and 5 bases at J; junction bases unmatched: 3. Per the germline V gene, CDR1 is KGHDR and CDR2 is SFDVKD. The CDR3 has 13 residues. This chain's CDR3 is CATSRDRAYGYTF. The DNA of the CDR3 is TGTGCCACCAGTCGGGACAGGGCTTATGGCTACACCTTC.